These 27 T cell receptor beta chains share one sample of origin, sequenced in a study of blood T cell repertoires in COVID-19. Assay: immunoSEQ multiplex PCR; the TCRdb copy retains only in-frame clones and omits some. This table holds more than 350,000 clones, 80% to 90% found once. The source material was PBMCs or T cells enriched from blood (not recorded which). These receptors were taken from a man aged 18 to 30 who had recovered from COVID-19.

The chain uses TRBV19 and TRBJ1-1; 7 positions agree with TRBD1. The CDR3 is made up of 12 amino acids. The germline CDR1 and CDR2 sequences are LNHDA and SQIVND (reference sequence). Germline trimming cut 8 bases from V and 10 bases from J; bases unmatched to any gene: 10. The CDR3 region is CASGIPRGVAFF. CDR3 sequence (DNA): TGTGCCAGTGGGATCCCCAGGGGGGTAGCTTTCTTT.

The chain employs TRBV25-1 and TRBJ1-2, with D possibly being TRBD1 (5 bases). Germline V gene data show CDR1 as MGHDK and CDR2 as SYGVNS. Trimming left V 1 base short and J 8 bases short, with 11 bases between. CDR3 length equals 13 residues. The CDR3 sequence: CASSEWGKIGYTF. CDR3 sequence (DNA): TGTGCCAGCAGTGAATGGGGCAAGATCGGCTACACCTTC.

J is TRBJ1-2 and V is TRBV28, with 10 nucleotides matching TRBD1. This CDR3 has 14 residues. V was pared by 6 bases and J by 2 bases, with 3 bases of the junction left unmatched. Germline V gene sequence: CDR1 MDHEN, CDR2 SYDVKM. DNA for the CDR3: TGTGCCAGCAGCTCGGACAGGGGGAACTATGGCTACACCTTC. This sequence encodes CASSSDRGNYGYTF.

This clone is a singleton in its sample. The V call is TRBV6-2 or TRBV6-3, the J call TRBJ1-5; 7 bases match TRBD1. Germline loops: CDR1 MNHEY, CDR2 SVGEGT. Trimming cost V 5 bases and J 5 bases; bases outside gene matches: 9. The CDR3 is made up of 15 amino acids. CDR3 loop: CASSLDRQGDQPQHF. The CDR3 nucleotides are TGTGCCAGCAGTCTAGACCGACAGGGCGATCAGCCCCAGCATTTT.

The gene calls are TRBV7-9 and TRBJ2-7, with 9 positions matching TRBD2. Trimming removed 5 bases from V and 4 bases from J; junction bases left unmatched: 9. The CDR3 contains 15 residues. Germline assignment: CDR1 SEHNR and CDR2 FQNEAQ (reference sequence). Here the CDR3 DNA reads TGTGCCAGCAGCCCCATGGCCAGCGGGGGGTACGAGCAGTACTTC. Protein product: CASSPMASGGYEQYF.

The rearrangement links TRBV28 to TRBJ2-2; 11 positions agree with TRBD2. The length of the CDR3 is 14 residues. Germline CDR1 is MDHEN and CDR2 is SYDVKM. V was pared by 3 bases and J by 9 bases, with 3 bases of the junction left unmatched. CDR3 sequence reads: CASSFSGGARELFF. The CDR3 DNA reads as TGTGCCAGCAGTTTTAGCGGGGGGGCCAGGGAGCTGTTTTTT.

The rearrangement links TRBV10-2 to TRBJ2-7; TRBD2 matches 12 bases. With V trimmed by 5 bases and J by 2 bases, 7 bases remained unmatched. Germline V gene lookup returns CDR1 WSHSY and CDR2 SAAADI. This CDR3 region has 16 residues. The CDR3 sequence: CASSLELAGGPYEQYF. CDR3 in DNA: TGCGCCAGCAGTCTGGAACTAGCGGGGGGCCCCTACGAGCAGTACTTC.

This chain links TRBV10-3 with TRBJ2-7, with 10 bases identical to TRBD1. J was trimmed by 0 bases and V by 0 bases; bases with no gene match: 2. The CDR3 length is 16 residues. Germline CDR1 ENHRY, CDR2 SYGVKD. CDR3 sequence: CAISESGTGASYEQYF. The CDR3 DNA sequence: TGTGCCATCAGTGAGTCCGGGACAGGGGCCTCCTACGAGCAGTACTTC.

V usage is TRBV10-3 and J usage is TRBJ1-5; D ambiguous. V lost 5 bases and J lost 0, with 5 bases in between. CDR1 ENHRY and CDR2 SYGVKD come from the germline V gene. This CDR3 is 13 amino acids long. The CDR3 region has the DNA TGTGCCATCAGTACAGATAGCAATCAGCCCCAGCATTTT. It is translated as CAISTDSNQPQHF.

The chain recombines TRBV28 with TRBJ2-3, with a weak D call TRBD2 (7 bases). CDR1 is MDHEN and CDR2 is SYDVKM in the germline V gene. The length of the CDR3 is 16 residues. Between the trimmed V and J ends, which lost 4 bases and 2 bases, there was a span of 16 bases. The CDR3 reads CASSSMGGAATDTQYF. In DNA form, the CDR3 reads TGTGCCAGCAGTTCGATGGGGGGGGCAGCCACAGATACGCAGTATTTT.

The chain uses TRBV5-1 and TRBJ1-4, with 7 positions matching TRBD1. The junction had 6 bases not matched to a gene; V was cut back by 3 bases and J by 4 bases. Germline V gene data show CDR1 as SGHRS and CDR2 as YFSETQ. CDR3 length: 15 residues. CDR3 loop: CASSWGQWDNEKLFF. Here the CDR3 DNA reads TGCGCCAGCAGCTGGGGACAGTGGGATAATGAAAAACTGTTTTTT.

This clone was seen a few times. V gene TRBV30 combines with J gene TRBJ1-4; TRBD1 matches at 9 bases. The CDR3 runs 15 residues. Trimming at V came to 4 bases and at J to 4 bases, leaving 7 bases not matched to a gene. The V gene's germline CDR1 is GTSNPN and CDR2 SVGIG (reference sequence). As DNA, the CDR3 is TGTGCCTGGACCCAGGGGGGACAGGGTAATGAAAAACTGTTTTTT. Protein sequence: CAWTQGGQGNEKLFF. Combining the CDR3 with reference TRBV30 and TRBJ1-4 gives the whole variable domain SQTIHQWPATLVQPVGSPLSLECTVEGTSNPNLYWYRQAAGRGLQLLFYSVGIGQISSEVPQNLSASRPQDRQFILSSKKLLLSDSGFYLCAWTQGGQGNEKLFFGSGTQLSVL.

The CDR3 DNA reads TGTGCCAGCTCAGACTTGACTAGCGGAGTATACAATGAGCAGTTCTTC. Amino acids: CASSDLTSGVYNEQFF. V usage is TRBV18 and J usage is TRBJ2-1; TRBD2 aligns across 9 bases. From germline, CDR1 is KGHSH and CDR2 LQKENI. This CDR3 has 16 residues. Trimming removed 5 bases from V and 4 bases from J; junction bases left unmatched: 9.

In this sample, this clone turned up once. This chain connects TRBV18 to TRBJ1-2; no clear D. The CDR3 totals 12 residues. Trimming removed 3 bases from V and 7 bases from J, with 9 bases in between. The germline CDR1 and CDR2 sequences are KGHSH and LQKENI. Written as DNA, the CDR3 is TGTGCCAGCTCACCTTCGGGATTTGGCTACACCTTC. It specifies CASSPSGFGYTF.

The rearrangement joins TRBV28 to TRBJ2-1; 8 bases fit TRBD2. J lost 3 bases, V lost 5 bases, and 3 bases had no gene match. Germline V gene data show CDR1 as MDHEN and CDR2 as SYDVKM. The CDR3 sequence is 14 residues long. CDR3 DNA: TGTGCCAGCAGTCCTAGCGGGTACTACAATGAGCAGTTCTTC. This encodes CASSPSGYYNEQFF. The full variable domain, rest sourced from reference TRBV28 and TRBJ2-1, is DVKVTQSSRYLVKRTGEKVFLECVQDMDHENMFWYRQDPGLGLRLIYFSYDVKMKEKGDIPEGYSVSREKKERFSLILESASTNQTSMYLCASSPSGYYNEQFFGPGTRLTVL.

On this clone itself: Other DNA sequences in the same sample also yield this CDR3. The chain links TRBV18 to TRBJ1-1; no clear D. V was clipped by 3 bases and J by 2 bases, with 7 bases between them. The CDR3 consists of 13 residues. Germline lookup yields CDR1 KGHSH and CDR2 LQKENI. CDR3: CASSPSGNTEAFF. The CDR3 nucleotides are TGTGCCAGCTCACCCAGCGGCAACACTGAAGCTTTCTTT.

The chain has TRBV7-3 and TRBJ2-1; 8 bases line up with TRBD1. CDR1 is SGHTA and CDR2 is FQGTGA in the germline V gene. The CDR3 has 17 amino acids. The V gene end was trimmed by 2 bases and the J gene end by 5 bases; junction bases not matched to a gene: 11. The CDR3 sequence is CASSLSGGGMKDNEQFF. CDR3 in DNA: TGTGCCAGCAGCTTATCAGGGGGCGGTATGAAGGACAATGAGCAGTTCTTC.

The rearrangement links TRBV24-1 to TRBJ2-3; 9 nucleotides match TRBD1. V was pared by 2 bases and J by 5 bases, with 10 bases of the junction left unmatched. This CDR3 has 17 residues. Germline loops: CDR1 KGHDR, CDR2 SFDVKD. CDR3 region: CATSDYGRGQGIDTQYF. The CDR3, as DNA: TGTGCCACCAGTGATTATGGGAGGGGACAGGGCATAGATACGCAGTATTTT.

V usage is TRBV5-1 and J usage is TRBJ2-5; 7 bases match TRBD1. The J segment lost 5 bases and the V segment lost 3 bases, leaving 10 bases of the junction unmatched. The CDR3 totals 15 residues. In germline, CDR1 is SGHRS, CDR2 YFSETQ. CDR3 sequence: CASSYRQGSRETQYF. The CDR3 nucleotides read TGCGCCAGCAGCTATAGACAGGGTTCGCGGGAGACCCAGTACTTC.

This clone was picked up one time. The chain joins TRBV15 to TRBJ1-5, with TRBD1 identical over 7 bases. The CDR3 has 14 amino acids. Germline CDR1 is LNHNV and CDR2 is YYDKDF (reference sequence). With V trimmed by 7 bases and J by 6 bases, 9 bases remained unmatched. Here the CDR3 DNA reads TGTGCCACCACCGCTCAGGGGGGCTCTCAGCCCCAGCATTTT. Translating it yields CATTAQGGSQPQHF.

The gene calls are TRBV15 and TRBJ2-5; maybe TRBD1 (5 bases). Looked up from germline, CDR1 is LNHNV and CDR2 is YYDKDF (reference sequence). This CDR3 is 14 amino acids long. Trimming removed 0 bases from V and 1 base from J, with 6 bases in between. The CDR3, as DNA: TGTGCCACCAGCAGAGACAGGGCCCAAGAGACCCAGTACTTC. It codes for CATSRDRAQETQYF.

This sequence joins TRBV30 and TRBJ2-5; D not resolved. The CDR3 loop spans 14 amino acids. Trimming removed 0 bases from V and 5 bases from J, with 13 bases in between. Germline V gene lookup returns CDR1 GTSNPN and CDR2 SVGIG (reference sequence). The DNA for the CDR3 is TGTGCCTGGAGTGTACAGACCGGCGCGGAGACCCAGTACTTC. Its protein is CAWSVQTGAETQYF.

V usage is TRBV18 and J usage is TRBJ1-6, with TRBD1 as a possible D gene (5 bases). Trimming cost V 5 bases and J 7 bases, with 9 bases left between them. This CDR3 has 13 residues. Germline values: CDR1 KGHSH, CDR2 LQKENI. This chain's CDR3 is CASSGAANSPLHF. CDR3 sequence (DNA): TGTGCCAGCTCAGGGGCAGCAAATTCACCCCTCCACTTT.

The genes are TRBV5-1 and TRBJ1-4, with 8 bases that match TRBD1. This CDR3 comprises 14 residues. Germline V CDR1 and CDR2: SGHRS, YFSETQ. J gave up 7 bases and V 4 bases, and 6 bases lay outside the gene matches. Here the CDR3 reads CASSVGTGSEKLFF. The CDR3, as DNA: TGCGCCAGCAGCGTAGGGACAGGATCTGAAAAACTGTTTTTT.

In its sample, this clone was seen once. The V and J genes are TRBV28 and TRBJ1-3; D perhaps matches TRBD1 (6 bases). Germline CDR1 and CDR2: MDHEN and SYDVKM. Trimming left V 2 bases short and J 0 bases short, with 17 bases between. This CDR3 has 18 amino acids. The DNA for the CDR3 is TGTGCCAGCAGTTTAGGCGGAAGGGGGATGGGCTCTGGAAACACCATATATTTT. It specifies CASSLGGRGMGSGNTIYF.

The chain is built from TRBV29-1 and TRBJ1-3; D gene unclear. Trimming shortened V by 5 bases and J by 4 bases, and 6 bases separated the two germline ends. The CDR3 loop spans 11 amino acids. CDR1 SQVTM and CDR2 ANQGSEA come from the germline V gene. CDR3 nucleotide sequence: TGCAGCGTTCTCAGGGGAAACACCATATATTTT. Its protein is CSVLRGNTIYF.

The CDR3 coding sequence is TGCGCCAGCAGCCCCGGGACAGGGCGTAGCGAGCAGTACTTC. Translated: CASSPGTGRSEQYF. This chain uses TRBV5-1 with TRBJ2-7, with TRBD1 matching 9 bases. The CDR3 loop spans 14 amino acids. Germline V gene data show CDR1 as SGHRS and CDR2 as YFSETQ. Unmatched junction bases numbered 8, after V lost 4 bases and J lost 6 bases.